The TCR beta chain under discussion was sequenced for a study of CD8 T cells in Susac syndrome. The V and J ends lost 0 bases and 0 bases respectively, with 12 bases between them. The length of the CDR3 is 18 residues. From germline, CDR1 is LGHNA and CDR2 YSLEER. Findings of the study overall: Acknowledgment was made by the study that its TCR sequencing and HLA analysis involved a relatively small number of individuals.

An input of roughly 0.5 to 1 ug of RNA was subjected to reverse transcription using random hexamers. Across 54 Vbeta and 13 Jbeta, TCR beta CDR3 was amplified with immunoSEQ multiplex PCR. MiXCR, applied by TCRdb to the immunoSEQ multiplex PCR reads, yields one record per CDR3 protein. This sample carries some 300,000 distinct CDR3 sequences, about 82% of them seen once, and the ten largest clones take around 0.21%. Comment on this clonotype: Its target is not known.

Sequencing of TCR beta was undertaken in CD8+ and CD4+ T cells derived from blood. The multiple sclerosis controls were treatment-naive patients, and their relapsing-remitting disease was stable or active. What was sequenced was CD8+ T cells from PBMCs. This chain links TRBV4-3 with TRBJ2-6; D perhaps matches TRBD2 (5 bases). The sequence derives from a human donor with multiple sclerosis. CDR3 sequence: CASSQEDFPLSGANVLTF. DNA of the CDR3: TGCGCCAGCAGCCAAGAGGACTTTCCGCTCTCTGGGGCCAACGTCCTGACTTTC.